The rows below give T cell receptor beta chains drawn from one sample of a study of blood T cell repertoires in COVID-19. Profiling relied on immunoSEQ multiplex PCR, and the TCRdb table lists in-frame clones only, not all of them. The data show hundreds of thousands of clones, 89% seen once. Material for sequencing was peripheral blood. The source of these receptors is a man between 18 and 35 years old with COVID-19, enrolled during active disease. Each CDR3 is given with its conserved first and last residue. The order of the fields is D gene, J gene, clone size, V gene, CDR3 DNA, CDR3 protein. The D gene is left open where the match is weak. Some rows mark clone size as missing; the rest say once, few, many or name a class of expanded clone.

d_call: -; j_call: TRBJ2-3; clone_size: -; v_call: TRBV11-3; cdr3_nt: TGTGCCAGCACGAGGGGGAGAGGCACAGATACGCAGTATTTT; cdr3_aa: CASTRGRGTDTQYF
d_call: TRBD1; j_call: TRBJ1-6; clone_size: -; v_call: TRBV27; cdr3_nt: TGTGCCAGCAGTTTGGACAGGGCGCCCCTCCACTTT; cdr3_aa: CASSLDRAPLHF
d_call: -; j_call: TRBJ1-5; clone_size: -; v_call: TRBV2; cdr3_nt: TGTGCCAGCAGTGAAGAAACAGTCAGCAATCAGCCCCAGCATTTT; cdr3_aa: CASSEETVSNQPQHF
d_call: TRBD2; j_call: TRBJ2-7; clone_size: -; v_call: TRBV15; cdr3_nt: TGTGCCACCAGCAGTTTTAGCGGGGGACCCTACGAGCAGTACTTC; cdr3_aa: CATSSFSGGPYEQYF
d_call: TRBD1; j_call: TRBJ2-3; clone_size: -; v_call: TRBV19; cdr3_nt: TGTGCCAGTAGAGCCTGGGACAGGGTGGCAGATACGCAGTATTTT; cdr3_aa: CASRAWDRVADTQYF
d_call: TRBD1; j_call: TRBJ1-2; clone_size: -; v_call: TRBV3-1/TRBV3-2; cdr3_nt: TGTGCCAGCAGCAGAACGGGACAGGTCCATGGCTACACCTTC; cdr3_aa: CASSRTGQVHGYTF
d_call: TRBD1; j_call: TRBJ2-3; clone_size: -; v_call: TRBV5-6; cdr3_nt: TGTGCCAGCAGTTTGGGACAGGGCTACACAGATACGCAGTATTTT; cdr3_aa: CASSLGQGYTDTQYF
d_call: -; j_call: TRBJ2-1; clone_size: -; v_call: TRBV7-8; cdr3_nt: TGTGCCAGCAGCTCAAACAGGGTATCGTACAATGAGCAGTTCTTC; cdr3_aa: CASSSNRVSYNEQFF
d_call: TRBD2; j_call: TRBJ2-7; clone_size: -; v_call: TRBV7-3; cdr3_nt: TGTGCCAGCAGCCGGTATAGCGGGAGTTTGTACGAGCAGTACTTC; cdr3_aa: CASSRYSGSLYEQYF
d_call: TRBD1; j_call: TRBJ1-5; clone_size: -; v_call: TRBV27; cdr3_nt: TGTGCCAGCAGAGACAGGGGGTTAAGCAATCAGCCCCAGCATTTT; cdr3_aa: CASRDRGLSNQPQHF
d_call: -; j_call: TRBJ2-7; clone_size: -; v_call: TRBV9; cdr3_nt: TGTGCCAGCAGCGTAGTTGGCAGTTCCTACGAGCAGTACTTC; cdr3_aa: CASSVVGSSYEQYF
d_call: -; j_call: TRBJ1-1; clone_size: -; v_call: TRBV5-1; cdr3_nt: TGCGCCAGCAGCGTAGAACAGGGTCATGAAGCTTCTGAAGCTTTCTTT; cdr3_aa: CASSVEQGHEASEAFF
d_call: -; j_call: TRBJ1-1; clone_size: -; v_call: TRBV27; cdr3_nt: TGTGCCAGCAGTTTGGGAGGGGTGAACACTGAAGCTTTCTTT; cdr3_aa: CASSLGGVNTEAFF
d_call: TRBD2; j_call: TRBJ2-6; clone_size: once; v_call: TRBV2; cdr3_nt: TGTGCCAGCACTAGCGGGAGGGCTGGGGCCAACGTCCTGACTTTC; cdr3_aa: CASTSGRAGANVLTF
d_call: -; j_call: TRBJ2-7; clone_size: -; v_call: TRBV6-5; cdr3_nt: TGTGCCACCGGGACTTCCAGCTCCTACGAGCAGTACTTC; cdr3_aa: CATGTSSSYEQYF
d_call: -; j_call: TRBJ1-1; clone_size: once; v_call: TRBV3-1/TRBV3-2; cdr3_nt: TGTGCCAGCAGCCATGCAGGGTGGGGCACTGAAGCTTTCTTT; cdr3_aa: CASSHAGWGTEAFF
d_call: -; j_call: TRBJ1-6; clone_size: -; v_call: TRBV15; cdr3_nt: TGTGCCACCAGCAGCCGACTCCCGATCAATAATTCACCCCTCCACTTT; cdr3_aa: CATSSRLPINNSPLHF
d_call: -; j_call: TRBJ1-5; clone_size: -; v_call: TRBV30; cdr3_nt: TGTGCCTGGACCAACGGTTACAATCAGCCCCAGCATTTT; cdr3_aa: CAWTNGYNQPQHF
d_call: -; j_call: TRBJ2-7; clone_size: -; v_call: TRBV9; cdr3_nt: TGTGCCAGCAGCGCCCCCCGCGAGGCCGAGCAGTACTTC; cdr3_aa: CASSAPREAEQYF
d_call: TRBD1; j_call: TRBJ1-5; clone_size: once; v_call: TRBV27; cdr3_nt: TGTGCCAGCAGTTGGTCAGGGGGACAGCCCCAGCATTTT; cdr3_aa: CASSWSGGQPQHF
d_call: TRBD1; j_call: TRBJ1-2; clone_size: -; v_call: TRBV6-5; cdr3_nt: TGTGCCAGCAGGGTATTCACAGGGGAAGACTATGGCTACACCTTC; cdr3_aa: CASRVFTGEDYGYTF
d_call: -; j_call: TRBJ1-2; clone_size: -; v_call: TRBV4-1; cdr3_nt: TGCGCCAGCAGCCAAGATAAGGGGACTCTATATGGCTACACCTTC; cdr3_aa: CASSQDKGTLYGYTF
d_call: -; j_call: TRBJ2-2; clone_size: -; v_call: TRBV19; cdr3_nt: TGTGCCAGTAGTAGTAACTTGAACACCGGGGAGCTGTTTTTT; cdr3_aa: CASSSNLNTGELFF
d_call: -; j_call: TRBJ2-6; clone_size: few; v_call: TRBV11-2; cdr3_nt: TGTGCCAGCAGCTTAGCGGGCTCTGGGGCCAACGTCCTGACTTTC; cdr3_aa: CASSLAGSGANVLTF
d_call: TRBD2; j_call: TRBJ2-7; clone_size: once; v_call: TRBV7-8; cdr3_nt: TGTGCCAGCAGCAAGCGGGACGGGGTACACGAGCAGTACTTC; cdr3_aa: CASSKRDGVHEQYF
d_call: -; j_call: TRBJ2-1; clone_size: -; v_call: TRBV5-6; cdr3_nt: TGTGCCAGCAGCTCAACCTTAAGAGGTGAGCAGTTCTTC; cdr3_aa: CASSSTLRGEQFF
d_call: -; j_call: TRBJ2-1; clone_size: -; v_call: TRBV15; cdr3_nt: TGTGCCACCAGCCCTCTTATCCCCGGTGAAGAGCAGTTCTTC; cdr3_aa: CATSPLIPGEEQFF
d_call: -; j_call: TRBJ2-7; clone_size: -; v_call: TRBV3-1/TRBV3-2; cdr3_nt: TGTGCCAGCAGTCCCGGGACTGGATCCTACGAGCAGTACTTC; cdr3_aa: CASSPGTGSYEQYF
d_call: -; j_call: TRBJ1-2; clone_size: few; v_call: TRBV7-9; cdr3_nt: TGTGCCAGCAGCCACAGGTATTCCTATGGCTACACCTTC; cdr3_aa: CASSHRYSYGYTF
d_call: TRBD1; j_call: TRBJ2-3; clone_size: -; v_call: TRBV19; cdr3_nt: TGTGCCAGTAGTACTGTACAGGGGCCTACGCAGTATTTT; cdr3_aa: CASSTVQGPTQYF
d_call: -; j_call: TRBJ2-2; clone_size: -; v_call: TRBV6-5; cdr3_nt: TGTGCCAGCAGCAGCACTAGGGCCGGGGAGCTGTTTTTT; cdr3_aa: CASSSTRAGELFF
d_call: -; j_call: TRBJ2-7; clone_size: -; v_call: TRBV4-2; cdr3_nt: TGTGCCAGCAGCCAAGAAATCGGGCGGGTCGGGAGAACCTACGAGCAGTACTTC; cdr3_aa: CASSQEIGRVGRTYEQYF
d_call: -; j_call: TRBJ2-1; clone_size: -; v_call: TRBV18; cdr3_nt: TGTGCCAGCTCAACCCGCGGTGACCTCTACAATGAGCAGTTCTTC; cdr3_aa: CASSTRGDLYNEQFF
d_call: TRBD2; j_call: TRBJ2-1; clone_size: -; v_call: TRBV14; cdr3_nt: TGTGCCAGCAGCCACCCCACCGGAAGCAGGCGAAAAGCGGGAGGGCCCCTCCATGAGCAGTTCTTC; cdr3_aa: CASSHPTGSRRKAGGPLHEQFF
d_call: TRBD1; j_call: TRBJ1-4; clone_size: -; v_call: TRBV3-1/TRBV3-2; cdr3_nt: TGTGCCAGCAGCCAACGGACAGGGGACGAAAAACTGTTTTTT; cdr3_aa: CASSQRTGDEKLFF
d_call: -; j_call: TRBJ2-5; clone_size: -; v_call: TRBV29-1; cdr3_nt: TGCAGCGTTAGCCCTGGAGGGGAGACCCAGTACTTC; cdr3_aa: CSVSPGGETQYF
d_call: TRBD2; j_call: TRBJ2-1; clone_size: -; v_call: TRBV27; cdr3_nt: TGTGCCAGCAGTTTAGCAGGCGGGGGGAGCTACAATGAGCAGTTCTTC; cdr3_aa: CASSLAGGGSYNEQFF
d_call: TRBD1; j_call: TRBJ2-7; clone_size: -; v_call: TRBV5-5; cdr3_nt: TGTGCCAGCAGCTCGGGGGGACAGGGAACCTACGAGCAGTACTTC; cdr3_aa: CASSSGGQGTYEQYF
d_call: -; j_call: TRBJ2-5; clone_size: -; v_call: TRBV7-9; cdr3_nt: TGTGCCAGCAGTTTCCGGGACACTCAAGAGACCCAGTACTTC; cdr3_aa: CASSFRDTQETQYF
d_call: -; j_call: TRBJ2-1; clone_size: -; v_call: TRBV10-2; cdr3_nt: TGCGCCAGCAGTGCTGACAATGAGCAGTTCTTC; cdr3_aa: CASSADNEQFF
d_call: TRBD2; j_call: TRBJ2-1; clone_size: -; v_call: TRBV4-2; cdr3_nt: TGTGCCAGCAGCCAAGAGCTAGCGGGGGGAGTCAATGAGCAGTTCTTC; cdr3_aa: CASSQELAGGVNEQFF
d_call: -; j_call: TRBJ1-2; clone_size: -; v_call: TRBV7-8; cdr3_nt: TGTGCCAGCAGCTTATCCAGGGATAGGGGCTACACCTTC; cdr3_aa: CASSLSRDRGYTF
d_call: -; j_call: TRBJ2-1; clone_size: -; v_call: TRBV6-4; cdr3_nt: TGTGCCAGCAGAACAGGGTATGAGCAGTTCTTC; cdr3_aa: CASRTGYEQFF
d_call: TRBD2; j_call: TRBJ2-3; clone_size: -; v_call: TRBV12-5; cdr3_nt: TGTGCTAGTGGTTTGAGGATATGGGCGGGAGATTCGACAGATACGCAGTATTTT; cdr3_aa: CASGLRIWAGDSTDTQYF
d_call: TRBD2; j_call: TRBJ2-3; clone_size: once; v_call: TRBV7-2; cdr3_nt: TGTGCCAGCAGCCACCAACTAGCGGGGAGCACAGATACGCAGTATTTT; cdr3_aa: CASSHQLAGSTDTQYF
d_call: -; j_call: TRBJ1-2; clone_size: -; v_call: TRBV7-8; cdr3_nt: TGTGCCAGCAGCCCAGGGGTCTCCTATGGCTACACCTTC; cdr3_aa: CASSPGVSYGYTF
d_call: TRBD1; j_call: TRBJ2-2; clone_size: -; v_call: TRBV27; cdr3_nt: TGTGCCAGCAGTTGGGGGACAGGAGCATCGAACACCGGGGAGCTGTTTTTT; cdr3_aa: CASSWGTGASNTGELFF
d_call: TRBD1; j_call: TRBJ2-1; clone_size: once; v_call: TRBV7-3; cdr3_nt: TGTGCCAGCAGCCAGACAGGGGGGCCTTCTAATGAGCAGTTCTTC; cdr3_aa: CASSQTGGPSNEQFF
d_call: -; j_call: TRBJ1-4; clone_size: -; v_call: TRBV6-4; cdr3_nt: TGTGCCAGCAGAACAGGGAAGCGGGGTGAAAAACTGTTTTTT; cdr3_aa: CASRTGKRGEKLFF